The 31 T cell receptor beta chains listed next were all sequenced from one sample in a study of blood T cell repertoires in COVID-19. Assay used: immunoSEQ multiplex PCR; TCRdb lists only in-frame clones, some missing. The table lists 450,000 to 500,000 clones, around 85% of them singletons, with around 7.9% in the top ten. The specimen was PBMCs or T cells enriched from blood (not recorded which). The receptors were gathered from a woman in her sixties or seventies who had recovered from COVID-19.

This clone has a single count. V gene TRBV5-1 combines with J gene TRBJ1-2; TRBD1 matches at 10 bases. Germline CDR1 SGHRS, CDR2 YFSETQ. CDR3 length: 12 residues. The J segment lost 8 bases and the V segment lost 4 bases, leaving 2 bases of the junction unmatched. In DNA form, the CDR3 reads TGCGCCAGCAGCAGGGACAGGGGCGGCTACACCTTC. Amino acid sequence: CASSRDRGGYTF.

Note on this clone: The same CDR3 can be traced to other DNA sequences in this sample. J is TRBJ1-6 and V is TRBV2; maybe TRBD1 (5 bases). The CDR3 spans 16 residues. Germline V lookup: CDR1 SNHLY, CDR2 FYNNEI. Between the trimmed V and J ends, which lost 2 bases and 7 bases, there was a span of 15 bases. CDR3: CASSEQGGSYNSPLHF. CDR3 nucleotide sequence: TGTGCCAGCAGTGAACAGGGAGGATCGTACAATTCACCCCTCCACTTT.

The chain uses TRBV19 and TRBJ1-2; 8 positions agree with TRBD1. The germline gives CDR1 LNHDA, CDR2 SQIVND (reference sequence). V lost 6 bases and J lost 4; bases outside the gene matches: 7. The CDR3 totals 14 residues. The CDR3 sequence: CASSPGQALYGYTF. CDR3 nucleotide sequence: TGTGCCAGTAGCCCGGGACAGGCTCTCTATGGCTACACCTTC.

The chain joins TRBV6-6 to TRBJ1-1, with D hard to call. V lost 2 bases and J lost 11, with 12 bases in between. This CDR3 has 12 amino acids. Germline V gene sequence: CDR1 MNHNY, CDR2 SVGAGI (reference sequence). CDR3 nucleotide sequence: TGTGCCAGCAGTTACCCCCGGGATCCGGCTTTCTTT. Translation: CASSYPRDPAFF.

The chain is built from TRBV11-3 and TRBJ2-2; 10 nucleotides align to TRBD1. Germline lookup yields CDR1 SGHNT and CDR2 YENEEA. Unmatched junction bases numbered 11, after V lost 5 bases and J lost 2 bases. The CDR3 has 18 amino acids. The CDR3 bases are TGTGCCAGCAGCCTGAGACTAGGACAGGGGGGAAACACCGGGGAGCTGTTTTTT. It is translated as CASSLRLGQGGNTGELFF.

Only one count was recorded for this clone. The gene calls are TRBV29-1 and TRBJ2-3; 8 bases map to TRBD1. The CDR3 extends over 13 amino acids. Germline assignment: CDR1 SQVTM and CDR2 ANQGSEA. The junction had 1 base not matched to a gene; V was cut back by 3 bases and J by 2 bases. CDR3 loop: CSVDRGLTDTQYF. CDR3 sequence (DNA): TGCAGCGTTGACAGGGGGCTCACAGATACGCAGTATTTT.

The chain uses TRBV7-2 and TRBJ1-5; D is unclear. V shed 5 bases and J shed 3 bases, with 11 bases lying between them. Germline-derived CDR1 and CDR2 are SGHTA and FQGNSA. The CDR3 spans 14 residues. The CDR3 sequence: CASSPSSYNQPQHF. In DNA, the CDR3 is TGTGCCAGCAGCCCCTCCAGTTACAATCAGCCCCAGCATTTT.

The gene calls are TRBV19 and TRBJ1-2; perhaps TRBD1 as D (6 bases). Germline CDR1 is LNHDA and CDR2 is SQIVND (reference sequence). Trimming left V 8 bases short and J 2 bases short, with 15 bases between. This CDR3 is built from 14 residues. CDR3 nucleotides: TGTGCCAGTCAGCAATCAGGGGTCAACTATGGCTACACCTTC. Protein: CASQQSGVNYGYTF.

The chain carries TRBV19 and TRBJ2-1, with D maybe TRBD2 (6 bases). Germline V lookup: CDR1 LNHDA, CDR2 SQIVND (reference sequence). V lost 3 bases and J 7 bases, leaving 7 bases between the germline ends. This CDR3 region has 12 residues. The CDR3 DNA sequence: TGTGCCAGTAGTATTGGGGGGAATGAGCAGTTCTTC. Translation gives CASSIGGNEQFF. The whole variable domain, remainder taken from reference TRBV19 and TRBJ2-1, is DGGITQSPKYLFRKEGQNVTLSCEQNLNHDAMYWYRQDPGQGLRLIYYSQIVNDFQKGDIAEGYSVSREKKESFPLTVTSAQKNPTAFYLCASSIGGNEQFFGPGTRLTVL.

The chain has TRBV27 and TRBJ1-2, with 7 positions matching TRBD1. Germline V CDR1 and CDR2: MNHEY, SMNVEV (reference sequence). The CDR3 runs 17 residues. Unmatched junction bases numbered 15, after V lost 3 bases and J lost 5 bases. This chain's CDR3 is CASSFPDREDGSYGYTF. The CDR3 coding sequence is TGTGCCAGCAGTTTCCCAGACAGGGAGGATGGGAGTTATGGCTACACCTTC.

The rearrangement links TRBV19 to TRBJ1-5, with D possibly being TRBD1 (6 bases). Germline V CDR1 and CDR2: LNHDA, SQIVND (reference sequence). CDR3 length: 13 amino acids. V dropped 9 bases and J dropped 3 bases, with 12 bases sitting between them. As DNA, the CDR3 is TGTGCCAGCCGGACAGAACTCAATCAGCCCCAGCATTTT. It translates to CASRTELNQPQHF.

V gene TRBV4-2 combines with J gene TRBJ1-6; the D is unclear. Germline V lookup: CDR1 LGHNA, CDR2 YNFKEQ. The CDR3 runs 15 residues. Deletions cut 0 bases from V and 5 bases from J, with 8 bases between. CDR3 DNA: TGTGCCAGCAGCCAAGACCCCGGTAATAATTCACCCCTCCACTTT. Translation gives CASSQDPGNNSPLHF.

This chain joins TRBV5-1 and TRBJ2-1, with 7 bases aligning to TRBD1. The CDR3 covers 16 residues. The germline gives CDR1 SGHRS, CDR2 YFSETQ. V trimming: 4 bases; J trimming: 3 bases; junction bases outside the gene matches: 10. The CDR3 here is CASSAGSRDSYNEQFF. The CDR3 DNA reads TGCGCCAGCAGCGCCGGATCCCGGGACAGCTACAATGAGCAGTTCTTC.

The rearrangement uses TRBV4-1 and TRBJ1-1; 7 nucleotides match TRBD1. The CDR3 covers 14 residues. The V gene end was trimmed by 2 bases and the J gene end by 8 bases; junction bases not matched to a gene: 8. Per germline, CDR1 MGHRA and CDR2 YSYEKL. Here the CDR3 DNA reads TGCGCCAGCAGCCAACCTGACAGGGCTCACGAAGCTTTCTTT. Its protein product is CASSQPDRAHEAFF.

The chain links TRBV4-1 to TRBJ2-3; D perhaps matches TRBD2 (6 bases). V lost 6 bases to trimming and J lost 6 bases, with 7 bases between them. The CDR3 is 11 residues long. The germline CDR1 and CDR2 sequences are MGHRA and YSYEKL. As DNA, the CDR3 is TGCGCCAGCAGGGAGGGGGATACGCAGTATTTT. This translates into CASREGDTQYF.

The rearrangement joins TRBV19 to TRBJ1-5; 10 bases map to TRBD1. This CDR3 contains 16 residues. CDR1 is LNHDA and CDR2 is SQIVND in the germline V gene (reference sequence). V lost 4 bases to trimming and J lost 6 bases; unmatched junction nucleotides: 9. The CDR3 is CASSNAGTGVGQPQHF. In DNA, the CDR3 is TGTGCCAGTAGTAACGCCGGGACAGGGGTTGGTCAGCCCCAGCATTTT.

The rearrangement links TRBV24-1 to TRBJ2-2; 8 nucleotides line up with TRBD1. Per the germline V gene, CDR1 is KGHDR and CDR2 is SFDVKD. The CDR3 contains 15 residues. V dropped 3 bases and J dropped 7; count of bases not matched to a gene: 6. The CDR3 loop is CATSDMDRDDGELFF. The CDR3 region has the DNA TGTGCCACCAGTGATATGGACAGGGACGACGGGGAGCTGTTTTTT.

The V call is TRBV5-4, the J call TRBJ1-1, with 7 bases that match TRBD1. The J segment lost 2 bases and the V segment lost 1 base, leaving 5 bases of the junction unmatched. CDR1 is SGHNT and CDR2 is YYREEE in the germline V gene (reference sequence). This CDR3 has 15 residues. CDR3 coding DNA: TGTGCCAGCAGCTTGTTCGACAGGGTTAACACTGAAGCTTTCTTT. Its translation: CASSLFDRVNTEAFF. The full variable domain, its missing parts supplied by reference TRBV5-4 and TRBJ1-1, is ETGVTQSPTHLIKTRGQQVTLRCSSQSGHNTVSWYQQALGQGPQFIFQYYREEENGRGNFPPRFSGLQFPNYSSELNVNALELDDSALYLCASSLFDRVNTEAFFGQGTRLTVV.

The V gene is TRBV5-4, the J gene TRBJ2-3; possible D gene TRBD2, 7 bases. Per germline, CDR1 SGHNT and CDR2 YYREEE (reference sequence). Trimming took off 5 bases at V and 4 bases at J, with 32 bases between the two ends. CDR3 length: 20 amino acids. Here the CDR3 reads CASSPGLDGGGRGWADTQYF. In DNA form, the CDR3 reads TGTGCCAGCAGTCCGGGCCTTGATGGCGGGGGCCGGGGTTGGGCAGATACGCAGTATTTT.

The chain employs TRBV10-3 and TRBJ1-6, with TRBD1 identical over 9 bases. The CDR3 has 17 residues. Trimming took 5 bases from V and 3 from J; bases not matched to a gene: 8. CDR1 and CDR2 (germline): ENHRY, SYGVKD. In DNA form, the CDR3 reads TGTGCCATCAGTTCTCGGACAGGGGATATCTATAATTCACCCCTCCACTTT. Protein sequence: CAISSRTGDIYNSPLHF.

The rearrangement joins TRBV9 to TRBJ1-6; D ambiguous. Germline V gene lookup returns CDR1 SGDLS and CDR2 YYNGEE. Deletions cut 3 bases from V and 4 bases from J, with 14 bases between. The CDR3 runs 16 residues. CDR3 nucleotides: TGTGCCAGCAGCGCCTCAAAAAGCGGGTATAATTCACCCCTCCACTTT. It specifies CASSASKSGYNSPLHF.

The V and J genes are TRBV19 and TRBJ1-2, with D possibly matching TRBD1 (6 bases). The CDR3 extends over 14 amino acids. Trimming removed 5 bases from V and 4 bases from J, with 14 bases in between. Germline V gives CDR1 LNHDA, CDR2 SQIVND (reference sequence). The CDR3 region has the DNA TGTGCCAGTAGTCCAGGGGAAGTGGGCTATGGCTACACCTTC. Protein: CASSPGEVGYGYTF.

This sequence joins TRBV28 and TRBJ2-4; D unresolved. The V and J ends lost 6 bases and 6 bases respectively, with 15 bases between them. The V gene's germline CDR1 is MDHEN and CDR2 SYDVKM. This CDR3 is 14 amino acids long. The CDR3 sequence: CASSPFDKINIQYF. The CDR3 DNA reads as TGTGCCAGCAGCCCCTTCGACAAGATAAACATTCAGTACTTC. Supplemented by reference TRBV28 and TRBJ2-4, the full variable domain reads DVKVTQSSRYLVKRTGEKVFLECVQDMDHENMFWYRQDPGLGLRLIYFSYDVKMKEKGDIPEGYSVSREKKERFSLILESASTNQTSMYLCASSPFDKINIQYFGAGTRLSVL.

Notes on this clone: Other DNA sequences in this sample translate to the same CDR3. The chain has TRBV18 and TRBJ2-3; 7 nucleotides align to TRBD1. The CDR3 runs to 14 residues. Germline loops: CDR1 KGHSH, CDR2 LQKENI. Losses at the gene ends were 3 bases for V and 1 base for J; bases not matched to a gene: 1. The CDR3 nucleotides are TGTGCCAGCTCACCCACAGGGGGCACAGATACGCAGTATTTT. Translated, it gives CASSPTGGTDTQYF.

The V gene is TRBV7-9, the J gene TRBJ2-2; 7 nucleotides match TRBD1. The junction had 3 bases not matched to a gene; V was cut back by 7 bases and J by 1 base. The CDR3 spans 14 residues. Germline values: CDR1 SEHNR, CDR2 FQNEAQ (reference sequence). The CDR3 is CASIGQVNTGELFF. Here the CDR3 DNA reads TGTGCCAGCATCGGACAGGTGAACACCGGGGAGCTGTTTTTT.

J is TRBJ1-3 and V is TRBV4-1, with D unclear. Germline lookup yields CDR1 MGHRA and CDR2 YSYEKL. The CDR3 extends over 15 amino acids. V lost 1 base, J lost 3 bases, and 10 bases lay in between. CDR3 bases: TGCGCCAGCAGCCAAGCGGGTACGTTTGGAAACACCATATATTTT. It codes for CASSQAGTFGNTIYF.

This clone was detected only once. This chain connects TRBV2 to TRBJ2-7; TRBD2 matches 7 bases. This CDR3 spans 15 amino acids. J lost 0 bases, V lost 7 bases, and 9 bases had no gene match. The germline V gene encodes CDR1 SNHLY and CDR2 FYNNEI. DNA for the CDR3: TGTGCCAGCACTATGACTAGCTACTTCTCCTACGAGCAGTACTTC. Translation: CASTMTSYFSYEQYF.

This chain uses TRBV3-1 (or the pseudogene TRBV3-2) with TRBJ1-2; a weak D match, TRBD1 (6 bases). The CDR3 loop spans 14 amino acids. V was clipped by 5 bases and J by 6 bases, with 16 bases between them. Germline CDR1 LGHDT, CDR2 YNNKEL (reference sequence). The CDR3 here is CASSSILQGNGYTF. Here the CDR3 DNA reads TGTGCCAGCAGCTCCATCCTACAGGGAAATGGCTACACCTTC.

The V call is TRBV4-1, the J call TRBJ2-5, with 13 bases matching TRBD2. This CDR3 region has 17 residues. V gave up 4 bases and J gave up 4 bases; unmatched junction bases: 9. From germline, CDR1 is MGHRA and CDR2 YSYEKL. CDR3 nucleotide sequence: TGCGCCAGCAGCCCACTAGCGGGGGGGCTTTTCTTAGAGACCCAGTACTTC. Amino acid sequence: CASSPLAGGLFLETQYF.

The genes are TRBV19 and TRBJ2-1, with 8 bases aligning to TRBD2. The CDR3 consists of 17 residues. Unmatched junction bases numbered 7, after V lost 0 bases and J lost 3 bases. Looked up from germline, CDR1 is LNHDA and CDR2 is SQIVND (reference sequence). The CDR3 protein is CASSIESSGGGYNEQFF. The CDR3 DNA sequence: TGTGCCAGTAGTATAGAATCCAGCGGGGGAGGCTACAATGAGCAGTTCTTC.

The V call is TRBV2, the J call TRBJ2-5, with 8 bases identical to TRBD2. With V trimmed by 6 bases and J by 4 bases, 10 bases remained unmatched. Germline V CDR1 and CDR2: SNHLY, FYNNEI. The CDR3 extends over 15 amino acids. The CDR3 region is CASRGTGTRVETQYF. CDR3 bases: TGTGCCAGCAGAGGTACCGGGACTAGGGTAGAGACCCAGTACTTC.